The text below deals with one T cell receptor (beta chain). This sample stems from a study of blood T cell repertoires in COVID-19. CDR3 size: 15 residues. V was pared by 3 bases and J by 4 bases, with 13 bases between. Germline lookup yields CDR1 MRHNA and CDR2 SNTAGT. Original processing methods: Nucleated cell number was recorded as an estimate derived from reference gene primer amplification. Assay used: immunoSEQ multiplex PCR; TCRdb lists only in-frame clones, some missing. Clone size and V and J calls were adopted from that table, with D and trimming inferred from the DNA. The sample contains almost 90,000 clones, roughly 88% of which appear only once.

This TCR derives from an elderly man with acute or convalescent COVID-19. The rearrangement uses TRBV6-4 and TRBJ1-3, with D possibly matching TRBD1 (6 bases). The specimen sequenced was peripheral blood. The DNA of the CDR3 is TGTGCCAGCAGTGAACAGGGCGGTGCAGGAAACACCATATATTTT. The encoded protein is CASSEQGGAGNTIYF.